Following are 16 T cell receptor beta chains from one sample sequenced in a study of blood T cell repertoires in COVID-19. Produced via immunoSEQ multiplex PCR; TCRdb's table is partial and in-frame only. Here the sample spans 150,000 to 200,000 clones, 85% to 90% being singletons. The sequencing input was peripheral blood. These receptors all come from a woman aged 60-70 years with COVID-19, enrolled during active disease.

The chain uses TRBV7-2 and TRBJ1-2; 11 nucleotides agree with TRBD1. The J segment lost 4 bases and the V segment lost 5 bases, leaving 6 bases of the junction unmatched. Germline values: CDR1 SGHTA, CDR2 FQGNSA. This CDR3 spans 15 amino acids. Here the CDR3 DNA reads TGTGCCAGCAGCCCCCCGGGACAGGGGGTCTATGGCTACACCTTC. This codes for CASSPPGQGVYGYTF.

This clone was detected only once. The chain links TRBV6-2 or TRBV6-3 to TRBJ2-1; 10 bases line up with TRBD2. The germline CDR1 and CDR2 sequences are MNHEY and SVGEGT. V was pared by 5 bases and J by 8 bases, with 18 bases of the junction left unmatched. The CDR3 has 18 amino acids. CDR3 amino acids: CASSVLGSVPSGGHEQFF. Here the CDR3 DNA reads TGTGCCAGCAGTGTCTTGGGGTCGGTGCCTAGCGGGGGCCATGAGCAGTTCTTC.

This chain connects TRBV7-6 to TRBJ2-7, with 10 bases identical to TRBD2. Germline trimming cut 6 bases from V and 6 bases from J; bases unmatched to any gene: 11. Per the germline V gene, CDR1 is SGHVS and CDR2 is FNYEAQ. CDR3 length equals 15 residues. CDR3 region: CASSSKVAGGSEQYF. DNA of the CDR3: TGTGCCAGCAGTAGTAAGGTAGCGGGAGGAAGCGAGCAGTACTTC.

The chain employs TRBV6-5 and TRBJ1-1; TRBD1 agrees at 10 bases. The CDR3 contains 13 residues. CDR1 is MNHEY, CDR2 SVGAGI, per germline. J was trimmed by 4 bases and V by 10 bases; bases with no gene match: 6. CDR3: CATDRGLGTEAFF. The CDR3 DNA reads TGTGCCACCGACAGGGGGCTCGGCACTGAAGCTTTCTTT.

The V gene is TRBV21-1, the J gene TRBJ1-1. TRBV21-1 corresponds to a pseudogene. The CDR3 runs to 14 residues. In DNA form, the CDR3 reads TGTGCCAGCTATCGGAGGGAGCGGGACACTGAAGCTTTCTTT. It codes for CASYRRERDTEAFF.

This clone was observed a single time. V is TRBV13 and J is TRBJ2-7, with 7 bases identical to TRBD1. The V and J ends lost 5 bases and 0 bases, in that order; junction bases with no gene match: 10. The CDR3 runs to 16 residues. Germline V gives CDR1 PRHDT, CDR2 FYEKMQ (reference sequence). The CDR3 here is CASSTRQGPSSYEQYF. CDR3 bases: TGTGCCAGCAGCACCCGACAGGGCCCCAGCTCCTACGAGCAGTACTTC.

The V and J genes are TRBV5-6 and TRBJ1-2; unclear D gene. From germline, CDR1 is SGHDT and CDR2 YYEEEE. Between the trimmed V and J ends, which lost 1 base and 4 bases, there was a span of 11 bases. The CDR3 loop spans 14 amino acids. CDR3 sequence: CASSLHGVPYGYTF. CDR3 nucleotide sequence: TGTGCCAGCAGCTTGCACGGGGTGCCCTATGGCTACACCTTC.

This clone was observed a handful of times. The rearrangement uses TRBV11-2 and TRBJ2-1, with TRBD1 matching 7 bases. Germline trimming cut 4 bases from V and 5 bases from J; bases unmatched to any gene: 2. Looked up from germline, CDR1 is SGHAT and CDR2 is FQNNGV. There are 13 residues in the CDR3. The CDR3 sequence: CASSSDRNNEQFF. CDR3 bases: TGTGCCAGCAGCTCGGACAGGAACAATGAGCAGTTCTTC.

The chain combines TRBV27 with TRBJ1-1; 8 bases fit TRBD1. Per germline, CDR1 MNHEY and CDR2 SMNVEV (reference sequence). With V trimmed by 5 bases and J by 1 base, 9 bases remained unmatched. The CDR3 covers 16 residues. For the CDR3, the DNA is TGTGCCAGCAGTGCCGACAGGGGCGCAAGGAACACTGAAGCTTTCTTT. It specifies CASSADRGARNTEAFF.

The chain is built from TRBV6-7 and TRBJ1-5; the D is unclear. TRBV6-7 has ORF status, its function being uncertain. CDR3 length: 16 residues. Trimming took off 2 bases at V and 0 bases at J, with 11 bases between the two ends. The CDR3 is CASSYSEGLSNQPQHF. CDR3 coding DNA: TGTGCCAGCAGTTACAGTGAGGGTCTTAGCAATCAGCCCCAGCATTTT.

This chain joins TRBV5-4 and TRBJ1-1; D is ambiguous. The V end was cut by 4 bases, the J end by 1 base, with 14 bases between. The germline gives CDR1 SGHNT, CDR2 YYREEE (reference sequence). The CDR3 has 15 residues. CDR3 loop: CASSRASWGNTEAFF. The CDR3 bases are TGTGCCAGCAGCCGTGCTAGCTGGGGGAACACTGAAGCTTTCTTT.

This sequence joins TRBV24-1 and TRBJ2-5, with D possibly being TRBD2 (6 bases). Per germline, CDR1 KGHDR and CDR2 SFDVKD. V dropped 8 bases and J dropped 5 bases, with 14 bases sitting between them. CDR3 length equals 13 residues. CDR3 DNA: TGTGCCACCATGGCAGCGGGTGAGGAGACCCAGTACTTC. Residues: CATMAAGEETQYF.

The V call is TRBV2, the J call TRBJ2-6; TRBD1 is a possible D gene (6 bases). This CDR3 spans 17 amino acids. V dropped 6 bases and J dropped 0 bases, with 15 bases sitting between them. Per the germline V gene, CDR1 is SNHLY and CDR2 is FYNNEI. The CDR3 DNA sequence: TGTGCCAGCAGCCCGGACAGTCTACGCTCTGGGGCCAACGTCCTGACTTTC. Protein product: CASSPDSLRSGANVLTF.

This clone was seen only once. The CDR3 sequence: CATSRRTSGSNEQFF. As DNA, the CDR3 is TGTGCCACCAGCAGACGGACTAGCGGGAGCAATGAGCAGTTCTTC. The genes are TRBV15 and TRBJ2-1; 13 positions agree with TRBD2. Per germline, CDR1 LNHNV and CDR2 YYDKDF (reference sequence). CDR3 length equals 15 residues. Losses at the gene ends were 2 bases for V and 6 bases for J; bases not matched to a gene: 1.

The chain employs TRBV7-3 and TRBJ2-2, with D hard to call. The V end lost 5 bases, the J end lost 3 bases, and 10 bases lay between the germline ends. From germline, CDR1 is SGHTA and CDR2 FQGTGA. The CDR3 consists of 14 residues. The CDR3 DNA reads as TGTGCCAGCAGCGTGGGCGTAGACACCGGGGAGCTGTTTTTT. It encodes CASSVGVDTGELFF.

This clone was recorded once. The V call is TRBV28, the J call TRBJ1-2, with D perhaps matching TRBD1 (6 bases). The CDR3 has 15 residues. CDR1 is MDHEN, CDR2 SYDVKM, per germline. The ends were cut back, 4 bases at V and 2 bases at J, with 14 bases in the middle. CDR3 loop: CASSSPRTANYGYTF. CDR3 DNA sequence: TGTGCCAGCAGTTCCCCTCGGACAGCGAACTATGGCTACACCTTC.